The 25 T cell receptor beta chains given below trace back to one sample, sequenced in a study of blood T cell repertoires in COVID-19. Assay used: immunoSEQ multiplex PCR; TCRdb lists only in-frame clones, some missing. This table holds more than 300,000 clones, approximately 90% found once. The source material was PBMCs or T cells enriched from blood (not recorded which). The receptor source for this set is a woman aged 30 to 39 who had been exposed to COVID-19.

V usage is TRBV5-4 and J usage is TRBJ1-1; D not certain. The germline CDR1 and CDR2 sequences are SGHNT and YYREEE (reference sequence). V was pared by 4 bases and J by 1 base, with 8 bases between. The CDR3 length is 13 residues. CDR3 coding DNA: TGTGCCAGCAGCAAAACAGCGAACACTGAAGCTTTCTTT. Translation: CASSKTANTEAFF.

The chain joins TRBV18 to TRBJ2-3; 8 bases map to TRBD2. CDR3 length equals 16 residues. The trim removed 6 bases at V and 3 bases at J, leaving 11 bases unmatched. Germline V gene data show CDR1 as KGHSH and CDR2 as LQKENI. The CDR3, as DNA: TGTGCCAGCTCCGAAAACAGCGGGGGTAGTACAGATACGCAGTATTTT. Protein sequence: CASSENSGGSTDTQYF.

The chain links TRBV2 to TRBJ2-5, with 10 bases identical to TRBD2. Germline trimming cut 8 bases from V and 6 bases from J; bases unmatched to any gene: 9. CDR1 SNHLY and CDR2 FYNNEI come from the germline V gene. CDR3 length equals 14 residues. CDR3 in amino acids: CASSRAGGLQTQYF. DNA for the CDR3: TGTGCCAGCTCGCGAGCGGGGGGGCTACAGACCCAGTACTTC.

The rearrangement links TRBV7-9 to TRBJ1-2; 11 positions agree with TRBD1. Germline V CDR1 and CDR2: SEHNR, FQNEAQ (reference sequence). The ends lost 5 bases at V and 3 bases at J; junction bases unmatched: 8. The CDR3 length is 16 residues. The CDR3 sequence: CASSPKPGQGDYGYTF. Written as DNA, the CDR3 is TGTGCCAGCAGCCCAAAGCCGGGACAGGGGGACTATGGCTACACCTTC.

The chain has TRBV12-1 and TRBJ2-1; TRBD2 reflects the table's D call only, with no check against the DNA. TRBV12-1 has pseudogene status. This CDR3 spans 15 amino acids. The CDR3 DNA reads TGTGCCAGCAGCGAATTAGCGGGGGCCCACAATGAGCAGTTCTTC. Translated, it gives CASSELAGAHNEQFF.

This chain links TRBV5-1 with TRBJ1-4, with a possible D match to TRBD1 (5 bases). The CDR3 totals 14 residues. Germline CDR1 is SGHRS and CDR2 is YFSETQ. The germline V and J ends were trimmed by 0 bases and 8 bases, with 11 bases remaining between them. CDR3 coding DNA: TGCGCCAGCAGCTTGGCTGGGGCTCGAGAAAAACTGTTTTTT. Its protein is CASSLAGAREKLFF.

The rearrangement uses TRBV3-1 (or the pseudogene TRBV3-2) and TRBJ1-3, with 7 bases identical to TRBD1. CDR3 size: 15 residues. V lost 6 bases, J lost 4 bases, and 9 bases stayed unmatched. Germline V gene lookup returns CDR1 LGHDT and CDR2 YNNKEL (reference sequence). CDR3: CASRPTGSSGNTIYF. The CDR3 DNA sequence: TGTGCCAGCAGACCGACAGGGTCAAGCGGAAACACCATATATTTT.

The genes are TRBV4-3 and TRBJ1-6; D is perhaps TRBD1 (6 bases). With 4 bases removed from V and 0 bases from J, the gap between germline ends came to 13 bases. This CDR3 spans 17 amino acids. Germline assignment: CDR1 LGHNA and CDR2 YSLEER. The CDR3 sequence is CASSRLSGDSYNSPLHF. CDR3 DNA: TGCGCCAGCAGCCGCCTGTCAGGGGACTCCTATAATTCACCCCTCCACTTT.

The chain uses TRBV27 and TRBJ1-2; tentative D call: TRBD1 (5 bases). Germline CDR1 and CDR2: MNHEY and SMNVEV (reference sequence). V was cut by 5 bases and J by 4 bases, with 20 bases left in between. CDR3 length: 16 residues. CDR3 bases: TGTGCCAGCAGTCGTGGGTGGGGGGAGTACGGCTATGGCTACACCTTC. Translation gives CASSRGWGEYGYGYTF.

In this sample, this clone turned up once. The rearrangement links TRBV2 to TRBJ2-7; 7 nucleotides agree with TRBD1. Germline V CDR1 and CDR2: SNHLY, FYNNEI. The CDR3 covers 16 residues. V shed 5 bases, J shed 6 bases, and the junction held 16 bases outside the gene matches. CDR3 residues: CASSRDSPGLGTEQYF. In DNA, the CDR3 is TGTGCCAGCAGTCGGGACAGTCCAGGTCTGGGTACCGAGCAGTACTTC.

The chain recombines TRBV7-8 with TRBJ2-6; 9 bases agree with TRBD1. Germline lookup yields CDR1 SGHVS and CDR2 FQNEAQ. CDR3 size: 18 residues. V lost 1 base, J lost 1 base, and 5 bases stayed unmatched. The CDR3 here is CASSLVGTGHSGANVLTF. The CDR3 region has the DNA TGTGCCAGCAGCTTAGTAGGGACAGGGCATTCTGGGGCCAACGTCCTGACTTTC.

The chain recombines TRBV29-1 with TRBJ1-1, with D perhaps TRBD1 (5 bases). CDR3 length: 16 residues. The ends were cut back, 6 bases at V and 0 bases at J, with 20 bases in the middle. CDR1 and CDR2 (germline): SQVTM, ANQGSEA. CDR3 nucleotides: TGCAGCGTCCCTCGCGAGCAGGGCAATCTGAACACTGAAGCTTTCTTT. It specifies CSVPREQGNLNTEAFF.

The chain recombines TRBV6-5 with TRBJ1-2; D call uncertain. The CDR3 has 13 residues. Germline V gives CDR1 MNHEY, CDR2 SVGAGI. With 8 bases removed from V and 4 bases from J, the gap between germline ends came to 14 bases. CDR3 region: CASAEMRGYGYTF. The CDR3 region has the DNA TGTGCCAGCGCCGAAATGCGGGGCTATGGCTACACCTTC.

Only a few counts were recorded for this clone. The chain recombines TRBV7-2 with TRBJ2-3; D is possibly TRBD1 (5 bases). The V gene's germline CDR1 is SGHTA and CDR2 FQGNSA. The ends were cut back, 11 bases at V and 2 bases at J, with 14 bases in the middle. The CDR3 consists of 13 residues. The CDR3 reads CACAQDNTDTQYF. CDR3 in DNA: TGTGCCTGCGCTCAGGACAACACAGATACGCAGTATTTT.

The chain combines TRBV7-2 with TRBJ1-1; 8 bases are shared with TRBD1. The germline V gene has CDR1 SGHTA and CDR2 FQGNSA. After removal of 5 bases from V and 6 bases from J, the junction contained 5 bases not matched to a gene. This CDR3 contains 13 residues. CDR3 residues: CASSRRQGSEAFF. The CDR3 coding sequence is TGTGCCAGCAGCCGACGACAGGGGTCTGAAGCTTTCTTT.

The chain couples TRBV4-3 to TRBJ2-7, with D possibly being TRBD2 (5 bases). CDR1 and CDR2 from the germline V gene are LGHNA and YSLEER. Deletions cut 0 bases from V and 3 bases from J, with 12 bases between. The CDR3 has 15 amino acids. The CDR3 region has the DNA TGCGCCAGCAGCCAAGAAGTACGGGGTTTCTACGAGCAGTACTTC. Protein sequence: CASSQEVRGFYEQYF.

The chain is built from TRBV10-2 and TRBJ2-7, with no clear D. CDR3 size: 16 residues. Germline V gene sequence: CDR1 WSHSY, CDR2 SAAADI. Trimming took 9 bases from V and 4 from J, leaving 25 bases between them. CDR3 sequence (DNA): TGCGCCAGTATGACGGGTTACGTTGAAGATGGTTACGAGCAGTACTTC. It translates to CASMTGYVEDGYEQYF.

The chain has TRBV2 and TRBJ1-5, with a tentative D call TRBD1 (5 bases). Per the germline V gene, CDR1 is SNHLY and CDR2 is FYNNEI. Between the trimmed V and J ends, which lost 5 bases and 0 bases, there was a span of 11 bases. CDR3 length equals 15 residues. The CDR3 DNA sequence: TGTGCCAGCAGTTACAGGAGCCCTAGCAATCAGCCCCAGCATTTT. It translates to CASSYRSPSNQPQHF. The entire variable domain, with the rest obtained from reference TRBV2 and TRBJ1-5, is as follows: EPEVTQTPSHQVTQMGQEVILRCVPISNHLYFYWYRQILGQKVEFLVSFYNNEISEKSEIFDDQFSVERPDGSNFTLKIRSTKLEDSAMYFCASSYRSPSNQPQHFGDGTRLSIL.

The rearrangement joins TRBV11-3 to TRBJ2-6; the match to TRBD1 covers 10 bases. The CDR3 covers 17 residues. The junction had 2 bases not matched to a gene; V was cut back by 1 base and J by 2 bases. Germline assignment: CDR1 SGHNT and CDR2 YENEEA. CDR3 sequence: CASSLGGTGAGANVLTF. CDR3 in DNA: TGTGCCAGCAGCTTAGGGGGGACAGGGGCTGGGGCCAACGTCCTGACTTTC.

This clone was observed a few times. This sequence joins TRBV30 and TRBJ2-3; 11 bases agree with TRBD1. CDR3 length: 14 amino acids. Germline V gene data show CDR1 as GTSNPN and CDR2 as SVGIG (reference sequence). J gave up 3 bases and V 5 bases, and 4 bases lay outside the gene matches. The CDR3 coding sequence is TGTGCCTGGTCCGGGACAGGGGGGACAGATACGCAGTATTTT. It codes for CAWSGTGGTDTQYF. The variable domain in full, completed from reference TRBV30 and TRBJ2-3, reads SQTIHQWPATLVQPVGSPLSLECTVEGTSNPNLYWYRQAAGRGLQLLFYSVGIGQISSEVPQNLSASRPQDRQFILSSKKLLLSDSGFYLCAWSGTGGTDTQYFGPGTRLTVL.

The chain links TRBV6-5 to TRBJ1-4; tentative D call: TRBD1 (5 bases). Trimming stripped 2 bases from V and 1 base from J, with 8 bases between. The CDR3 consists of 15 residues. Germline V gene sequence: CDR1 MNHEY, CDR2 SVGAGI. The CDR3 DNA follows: TGTGCCAGCAGTTACGCGCAGGGAACTAATGAAAAACTGTTTTTT. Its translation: CASSYAQGTNEKLFF.

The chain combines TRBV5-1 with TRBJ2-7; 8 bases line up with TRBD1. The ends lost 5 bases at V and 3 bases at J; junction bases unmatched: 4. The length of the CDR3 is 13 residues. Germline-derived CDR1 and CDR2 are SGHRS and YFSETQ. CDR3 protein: CASSRGTGYEQYF. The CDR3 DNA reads TGCGCCAGCAGTAGAGGGACAGGCTACGAGCAGTACTTC.

The CDR3 region has the DNA TGCGCCAGCAGCACCAGGGCTTTAGAAAAACTGTTTTTT. Protein product: CASSTRALEKLFF. The V gene is TRBV5-1, the J gene TRBJ1-4, with D possibly TRBD1 on 5 matching bases. CDR3 length: 13 amino acids. The germline V gene has CDR1 SGHRS and CDR2 YFSETQ. Trimming removed 4 bases at V and 8 bases at J, with 12 bases between.

CDR3 DNA sequence: TGTGCCAGCAGTTTAGCGATGGCAGGCCAAGCTTTCTTT. It yields the protein CASSLAMAGQAFF. J is TRBJ1-1 and V is TRBV12-3 or TRBV12-4; D gene uncertain. This CDR3 comprises 13 residues. Trimming stripped 0 bases from V and 9 bases from J, with 11 bases between.

The DNA of the CDR3 is TGCAGCGTCCCGGGACAGGCGGAGACCCAGTACTTC. Translating gives CSVPGQAETQYF. The chain links TRBV29-1 to TRBJ2-5; 8 bases are a match to TRBD1. V lost 6 bases and J lost 5; bases outside the gene matches: 5. The V gene's germline CDR1 is SQVTM and CDR2 ANQGSEA. CDR3 length: 12 amino acids.